The 19 T cell receptor beta chains below come from one sample, sequenced in a study of shared clonotypes between healthy human individuals. Assay used: immunoSEQ multiplex PCR; TCRdb lists only in-frame clones, some missing. Of 1.5 million to 2.5 million clones detected, roughly 95% appear once; the ten largest clones hold under 1.5%. Naive CD8 cells lacked CD45RO, underwent positive selection for CCR7 and left out terminally differentiated effector memory CD45RA+ cells. Sequencing was carried out using naive CD8+ T cells sorted from blood. These receptors were collected from a man aged 18 to 29 in good health.

The chain employs TRBV5-1 and TRBJ2-7; D possibly corresponds to TRBD2 (6 bases). V dropped 4 bases and J dropped 3 bases, with 17 bases sitting between them. The germline CDR1 and CDR2 sequences are SGHRS and YFSETQ. The CDR3 totals 15 residues. The CDR3, as DNA: TGCGCCAGCAGCCCCGGGACTCTAGAATACTACGAGCAGTACTTC. It translates to CASSPGTLEYYEQYF.

This sequence joins TRBV27 and TRBJ2-3; D unresolved. The germline gives CDR1 MNHEY, CDR2 SMNVEV (reference sequence). This CDR3 contains 13 residues. The V gene lost 6 bases and the J gene lost 2 bases, with 9 bases spanning the gap. CDR3 nucleotides: TGTGCCAGCAGAGACTTCTACACAGATACGCAGTATTTT. It is translated as CASRDFYTDTQYF.

This chain joins TRBV6-1 and TRBJ2-7; tentative D call: TRBD2 (6 bases). Trimming took 3 bases from V and 3 from J, leaving 15 bases between them. There are 15 residues in the CDR3. Germline CDR1 MNHNS, CDR2 SASEGT. The CDR3 here is CASSDRMAGFYEQYF. CDR3 DNA sequence: TGTGCCAGCAGTGACAGGATGGCGGGGTTCTACGAGCAGTACTTC.

This clone came up once. The V and J genes are TRBV4-3 and TRBJ2-7, with 8 bases fitting TRBD2. The CDR3 length is 14 residues. In germline, CDR1 is LGHNA, CDR2 YSLEER. Losses at the gene ends were 5 bases for V and 2 bases for J; bases not matched to a gene: 5. The CDR3 is CASSSELAAYEQYF. In DNA, the CDR3 is TGCGCCAGCAGCTCGGAACTAGCGGCCTACGAGCAGTACTTC.

This clone was seen once. Other DNA sequences from this sample encode an identical CDR3 as well. The J gene is TRBJ2-1, the V gene TRBV27; 15 bases fit TRBD2. Germline V CDR1 and CDR2: MNHEY, SMNVEV (reference sequence). The CDR3 is made up of 15 amino acids. The V gene end was trimmed by 5 bases and the J gene end by 7 bases; junction bases not matched to a gene: 3. Here the CDR3 reads CASSPGLAGGNEQFF. The CDR3 bases are TGTGCCAGCAGTCCCGGACTAGCGGGAGGGAATGAGCAGTTCTTC.

The chain uses TRBV19 and TRBJ2-2; D call uncertain. V dropped 5 bases and J dropped 6 bases, with 7 bases sitting between them. This CDR3 region has 12 residues. Germline CDR1 and CDR2: LNHDA and SQIVND (reference sequence). The CDR3 sequence: CASSLSPGELFF. CDR3 nucleotide sequence: TGTGCCAGTAGTCTAAGCCCCGGGGAGCTGTTTTTT.

J is TRBJ2-5 and V is TRBV9, with D possibly TRBD2 on 5 matching bases. Trimming cost V 0 bases and J 7 bases, with 16 bases left between them. The germline V gene has CDR1 SGDLS and CDR2 YYNGEE. This CDR3 contains 15 residues. The CDR3 loop reads CASSVEMGSDGTQYF. The DNA for the CDR3 is TGTGCCAGCAGCGTAGAGATGGGGAGCGACGGGACCCAGTACTTC. Complete variable domain (other parts from reference TRBV9 and TRBJ2-5): DSGVTQTPKHLITATGQRVTLRCSPRSGDLSVYWYQQSLDQGLQFLIQYYNGEERAKGNILERFSAQQFPDLHSELNLSSLELGDSALYFCASSVEMGSDGTQYFGPGTRLLVL.

CDR3 DNA: TGTGCCAGCAGTTTAGTGTTAGGCGAAGGGCAGGGATCCTACGAGCAGTACTTC. It is translated as CASSLVLGEGQGSYEQYF. The chain links TRBV27 to TRBJ2-7, with D possibly TRBD1 on 5 matching bases. Germline assignment: CDR1 MNHEY and CDR2 SMNVEV (reference sequence). V dropped 2 bases and J dropped 1 base, with 21 bases sitting between them. This CDR3 spans 18 amino acids.

The rearrangement uses TRBV7-6 and TRBJ2-7; a weak D match, TRBD2 (6 bases). Germline values: CDR1 SGHVS, CDR2 FNYEAQ. Trimming took off 0 bases at V and 5 bases at J, with 11 bases between the two ends. The CDR3 runs to 14 residues. CDR3 nucleotides: TGTGCCAGCAGCTTAGCGGGAGGCAGGGACGAGCAGTACTTC. It is translated as CASSLAGGRDEQYF.

The rearrangement joins TRBV11-2 to TRBJ2-7; no definite D call. This CDR3 spans 15 amino acids. V lost 0 bases and J lost 1, with 10 bases in between. The germline CDR1 and CDR2 sequences are SGHAT and FQNNGV. CDR3 residues: CASSLDRTPSYEQYF. The CDR3, as DNA: TGTGCCAGCAGCTTAGACCGGACCCCGTCCTACGAGCAGTACTTC.

For this clone: Other DNA sequences within the sample encode an identical CDR3. The chain couples TRBV19 to TRBJ2-7; TRBD2 matches 8 bases. V dropped 3 bases and J dropped 2; count of bases not matched to a gene: 3. Germline lookup yields CDR1 LNHDA and CDR2 SQIVND (reference sequence). The CDR3 spans 14 residues. In DNA, the CDR3 is TGTGCCAGTAGTATCCTAGCGGGCACCTACGAGCAGTACTTC. This sequence encodes CASSILAGTYEQYF.

Of note for this clone: In the same sample, other DNA sequences code for this CDR3. This chain joins TRBV27 and TRBJ2-7, with D perhaps matching TRBD2 (5 bases). The length of the CDR3 is 12 residues. V lost 2 bases to trimming and J lost 7 bases, with 9 bases between them. The germline V gene encodes CDR1 MNHEY and CDR2 SMNVEV (reference sequence). Written as DNA, the CDR3 is TGTGCCAGCAGTTTACTGGGCGGGGAGCAGTACTTC. Translated: CASSLLGGEQYF.

The CDR3 is CASSISTGNSPLHF. DNA of the CDR3: TGTGCCAGTAGTATTTCGACGGGGAATTCACCCCTCCACTTT. The V gene is TRBV19, the J gene TRBJ1-6; D is uncertain. Trimming removed 3 bases from V and 7 bases from J, with 10 bases in between. This CDR3 has 14 amino acids. CDR1 is LNHDA, CDR2 SQIVND, per germline (reference sequence).

This chain connects TRBV4-2 to TRBJ1-1; D gene uncertain. Germline values: CDR1 LGHNA, CDR2 YNFKEQ. The V end was cut by 0 bases, the J end by 0 bases, with 8 bases between. The CDR3 runs to 15 residues. CDR3 sequence: CASSQEYQVNTEAFF. For the CDR3, the DNA is TGTGCCAGCAGCCAAGAGTACCAGGTGAACACTGAAGCTTTCTTT.

This chain uses TRBV28 with TRBJ1-6; tentatively, D is TRBD1 (5 bases). Germline assignment: CDR1 MDHEN and CDR2 SYDVKM. The CDR3 is 14 residues long. V gave up 2 bases and J gave up 10 bases, with 12 bases separating them. CDR3 in DNA: TGTGCCAGCAGTTTAGACGGGGCAGGATCACCCCTCCACTTT. Its translation is CASSLDGAGSPLHF. Together with reference TRBV28 and TRBJ1-6, the CDR3 gives the full variable domain: DVKVTQSSRYLVKRTGEKVFLECVQDMDHENMFWYRQDPGLGLRLIYFSYDVKMKEKGDIPEGYSVSREKKERFSLILESASTNQTSMYLCASSLDGAGSPLHFGNGTRLTVT.

The chain employs TRBV28 and TRBJ1-2; possible D gene TRBD1, 6 bases. Trimming pared 5 bases from V and 4 bases from J, leaving 14 bases between. The V gene's germline CDR1 is MDHEN and CDR2 SYDVKM. This CDR3 comprises 14 residues. Here the CDR3 reads CASSTTDSFYGYTF. The CDR3 DNA reads as TGTGCCAGCAGTACCACGGACAGTTTCTATGGCTACACCTTC.

This clone appeared once. The genes are TRBV10-3 and TRBJ1-3; the D gene is possibly TRBD1 (6 bases). CDR1 and CDR2 from the germline V gene are ENHRY and SYGVKD. V dropped 1 base and J dropped 0 bases, with 13 bases sitting between them. This CDR3 is built from 17 residues. CDR3 nucleotide sequence: TGTGCCATCAGTGAGTTGACAGGACGAAACTCTGGAAACACCATATATTTT. It codes for CAISELTGRNSGNTIYF.

Comments on this clone: At the DNA level, this CDR3 is encoded by other sequences in the same sample as well. The chain links TRBV19 to TRBJ1-1, with D perhaps TRBD1 (5 bases). The CDR3 loop spans 14 amino acids. Germline CDR1 is LNHDA and CDR2 is SQIVND (reference sequence). V was shortened by 3 bases and J by 0 bases, with 8 bases between the two germline ends. This CDR3 is CASSILGLNTEAFF. DNA of the CDR3: TGTGCCAGTAGTATTTTGGGGCTGAACACTGAAGCTTTCTTT.

In nucleotides, the CDR3 is TGTGCCAGCAGCTTAGACGGGGATGAGCAGTTCTTC. Translating it yields CASSLDGDEQFF. The chain employs TRBV13 and TRBJ2-1; D might be TRBD2 (5 bases). The germline gives CDR1 PRHDT, CDR2 FYEKMQ (reference sequence). The CDR3 totals 12 residues. The V and J ends lost 1 base and 8 bases respectively, with 6 bases between them.